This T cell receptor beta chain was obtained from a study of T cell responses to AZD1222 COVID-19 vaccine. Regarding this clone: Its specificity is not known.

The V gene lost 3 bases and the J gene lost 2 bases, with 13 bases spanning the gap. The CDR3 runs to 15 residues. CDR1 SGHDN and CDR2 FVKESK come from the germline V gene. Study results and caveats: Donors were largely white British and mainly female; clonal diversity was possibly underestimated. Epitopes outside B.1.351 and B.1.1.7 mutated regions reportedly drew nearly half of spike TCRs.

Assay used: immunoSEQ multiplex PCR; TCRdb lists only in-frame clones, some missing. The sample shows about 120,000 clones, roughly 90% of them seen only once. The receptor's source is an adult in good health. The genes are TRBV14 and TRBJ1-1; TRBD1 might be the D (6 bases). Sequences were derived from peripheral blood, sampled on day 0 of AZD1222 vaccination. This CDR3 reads CASSHFRGLNTEAFF. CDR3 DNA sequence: TGTGCCAGCAGCCACTTCAGGGGTTTAAACACTGAAGCTTTCTTT.